The 21 T cell receptor beta chains listed next were all sequenced from one sample in a study of memory CD8 T cells in hepatitis C reinfection (dated by TCRdb to about 2017). Library preparation used the immunoSEQ multiplex PCR assay. Not all clones reach the TCRdb copy of this immuneACCESS table, which keeps in-frame sequences only. Checked studies attribute under half of the gap to unresolved V genes and leave the rest unexplained. The sample yields 46,000 or so clones; roughly nine tenths were counted once. Of the sample, under 0.9% falls within the top ten clones. The time point label for this specimen denotes: late/post reinfection, 12 to 24 weeks after detection. Sorted cells were sequenced directly ex vivo, without in vitro expansion prior to TCR sequencing. Sample: naive CD8+ T cells sorted from blood. Explained via the paper, the cell subset or site label denotes: total naive CD8+CD45RO- T cells. The receptors come from a man in his late teens or twenties with hepatitis C virus infection.

Of note for this clone: Other DNA variants within this sample encode the same CDR3. This chain joins TRBV5-4 and TRBJ1-1; 7 bases are a match to TRBD1. The CDR3 consists of 15 residues. From germline, CDR1 is SGHNT and CDR2 YYREEE (reference sequence). V shed 4 bases, J shed 0 bases, and the junction held 6 bases outside the gene matches. CDR3 DNA sequence: TGTGCCAGCAGCGAAACAGGGGTCCTGAACACTGAAGCTTTCTTT. It is translated as CASSETGVLNTEAFF. The full variable domain, its missing parts supplied by reference TRBV5-4 and TRBJ1-1, is ETGVTQSPTHLIKTRGQQVTLRCSSQSGHNTVSWYQQALGQGPQFIFQYYREEENGRGNFPPRFSGLQFPNYSSELNVNALELDDSALYLCASSETGVLNTEAFFGQGTRLTVV.

This sequence joins TRBV27 and TRBJ1-2; no clear D. Germline CDR1 reads MNHEY; CDR2 reads SMNVEV (reference sequence). Trimming left V 2 bases short and J 0 bases short, with 10 bases between. The CDR3 totals 15 residues. Written as DNA, the CDR3 is TGTGCCAGCAGTTTAAGCCAGCGCACTAACTATGGCTACACCTTC. It yields the protein CASSLSQRTNYGYTF.

This chain uses TRBV6-6 with TRBJ2-3; possibly TRBD1 for D (6 bases). The CDR3 totals 15 residues. CDR1 is MNHNY and CDR2 is SVGAGI in the germline V gene (reference sequence). V lost 0 bases and J lost 3, with 10 bases in between. The CDR3 bases are TGTGCCAGCAGTTACTCAATACAGGGTACAGATACGCAGTATTTT. It translates to CASSYSIQGTDTQYF.

The rearrangement links TRBV27 to TRBJ1-1, with D perhaps TRBD1 (5 bases). Between the trimmed V and J ends, which lost 3 bases and 1 base, there was a span of 9 bases. Germline V CDR1 and CDR2: MNHEY, SMNVEV (reference sequence). The CDR3 sequence is 14 residues long. CDR3 coding DNA: TGTGCCAGCAGTTTTGGAGACAGGAACACTGAAGCTTTCTTT. This gives the protein CASSFGDRNTEAFF.

The chain links TRBV6-6 to TRBJ2-2; 12 nucleotides agree with TRBD1. Germline-derived CDR1 and CDR2 are MNHNY and SVGAGI (reference sequence). Trimming took 6 bases from V and 6 from J; bases not matched to a gene: 5. The CDR3 spans 15 residues. The CDR3: CASSSGQGAPGELFF. The CDR3 bases are TGTGCCAGCAGCTCGGGACAGGGGGCTCCCGGGGAGCTGTTTTTT.

The chain's CDR3 is CASSSDRPNQPQHF. The CDR3 DNA reads TGTGCCAGCAGTTCCGACAGACCCAATCAGCCCCAGCATTTT. This rearrangement joins TRBV7-9 to TRBJ1-5; weak D call: TRBD1 (5 bases). V was trimmed by 6 bases and J by 3 bases, leaving 12 bases between them. Germline V CDR1 and CDR2: SEHNR, FQNEAQ (reference sequence). The CDR3 loop spans 14 amino acids. Variable domain in full (rest from reference TRBV7-9 and TRBJ1-5): DTGVSQNPRHKITKRGQNVTFRCDPISEHNRLYWYRQTLGQGPEFLTYFQNEAQLEKSRLLSDRFSAERPKGSFSTLEIQRTEQGDSAMYLCASSSDRPNQPQHFGDGTRLSIL.

The rearrangement joins TRBV4-1 to TRBJ2-1; 7 nucleotides match TRBD2. The CDR3 loop spans 16 amino acids. Germline lookup yields CDR1 MGHRA and CDR2 YSYEKL. Losses at the gene ends were 2 bases for V and 1 base for J; bases not matched to a gene: 5. The CDR3 DNA reads TGCGCCAGCAGCCAACGGCTAGCGGATTCCTACAATGAGCAGTTCTTC. Amino acid sequence: CASSQRLADSYNEQFF.

V gene TRBV19 combines with J gene TRBJ2-1; 9 bases line up with TRBD2. The CDR3 is 17 amino acids. J was trimmed by 1 base and V by 3 bases; bases with no gene match: 7. Germline CDR1 LNHDA, CDR2 SQIVND (reference sequence). The CDR3 sequence: CASSMTSGLESYNEQFF. CDR3 nucleotides: TGTGCCAGTAGTATGACTAGCGGACTCGAGTCCTACAATGAGCAGTTCTTC.

The chain combines TRBV11-2 with TRBJ2-3, with D possibly TRBD1 on 7 matching bases. This CDR3 has 14 residues. V dropped 8 bases and J dropped 2 bases, with 14 bases sitting between them. Germline V CDR1 and CDR2: SGHAT, FQNNGV. In DNA, the CDR3 is TGTGCCAGCCTCAGGGGGGCCTCCACAGATACGCAGTATTTT. Protein: CASLRGASTDTQYF.

The V call is TRBV5-4, the J call TRBJ2-1; D remains ambiguous. There are 14 residues in the CDR3. V was shortened by 0 bases and J by 6 bases, with 10 bases between the two germline ends. Germline values: CDR1 SGHNT, CDR2 YYREEE (reference sequence). The CDR3: CASSLGAGTNEQFF. The DNA for the CDR3 is TGTGCCAGCAGCTTGGGCGCAGGCACCAATGAGCAGTTCTTC.

V and J are TRBV19 and TRBJ2-7; 10 bases are shared with TRBD1. The V and J ends lost 7 bases and 4 bases, in that order; junction bases with no gene match: 7. CDR1 and CDR2 from the germline V gene are LNHDA and SQIVND (reference sequence). This CDR3 has 14 amino acids. The CDR3 nucleotides are TGTGCCAGTACCCCGGGACAGGGGTTTTACGAGCAGTACTTC. Translated, it gives CASTPGQGFYEQYF.

This sequence joins TRBV6-6 and TRBJ2-7; tentative D call: TRBD2 (6 bases). The CDR3 contains 15 residues. CDR1 and CDR2 (germline): MNHNY, SVGAGI (reference sequence). The ends were cut back, 2 bases at V and 2 bases at J, with 13 bases in the middle. The CDR3 nucleotides are TGTGCCAGCAGTTACGGACGGGAGTGGACCTACGAGCAGTACTTC. Its translation: CASSYGREWTYEQYF.

The rearrangement uses TRBV7-9 and TRBJ2-1; D remains ambiguous. Germline V CDR1 and CDR2: SEHNR, FQNEAQ (reference sequence). The CDR3 length is 14 residues. With 4 bases removed from V and 0 bases from J, the gap between germline ends came to 7 bases. CDR3: CASSSLSSYNEQFF. The CDR3 coding sequence is TGTGCCAGCAGCTCGTTGAGCTCCTACAATGAGCAGTTCTTC.

The gene calls are TRBV19 and TRBJ1-5; a weak D match, TRBD1 (5 bases). CDR1 is LNHDA, CDR2 SQIVND, per germline (reference sequence). CDR3 length: 15 residues. Deletions cut 5 bases from V and 6 bases from J, with 17 bases between. The CDR3 protein is CASSPGGLGGQPQHF. CDR3 nucleotide sequence: TGTGCCAGTAGTCCCGGGGGATTGGGAGGTCAGCCCCAGCATTTT. The variable domain in full, completed from reference TRBV19 and TRBJ1-5, reads DGGITQSPKYLFRKEGQNVTLSCEQNLNHDAMYWYRQDPGQGLRLIYYSQIVNDFQKGDIAEGYSVSREKKESFPLTVTSAQKNPTAFYLCASSPGGLGGQPQHFGDGTRLSIL.

The V and J genes are TRBV4-1 and TRBJ2-5; 9 bases align to TRBD2. V lost 4 bases and J lost 11; bases outside the gene matches: 8. The germline V gene has CDR1 MGHRA and CDR2 YSYEKL. The CDR3 sequence is 13 residues long. CDR3 sequence: CASSLRLAEEQYF. The CDR3 nucleotides are TGCGCCAGCAGCCTGCGACTAGCGGAGGAGCAGTACTTC.

The CDR3 reads CASSFRGVSYEQYF. As DNA, the CDR3 is TGTGCCAGCAGTTTTCGGGGGGTCTCCTACGAGCAGTACTTC. V gene TRBV28 combines with J gene TRBJ2-7; 7 nucleotides line up with TRBD2. There are 14 residues in the CDR3. V shed 3 bases, J shed 0 bases, and the junction held 2 bases outside the gene matches. In germline, CDR1 is MDHEN, CDR2 SYDVKM.

J is TRBJ1-2 and V is TRBV7-9; weak D call: TRBD1 (5 bases). This CDR3 region has 13 residues. Germline values: CDR1 SEHNR, CDR2 FQNEAQ (reference sequence). The ends were cut back, 6 bases at V and 10 bases at J, with 18 bases in the middle. Written as DNA, the CDR3 is TGTGCCAGCAGTCCGACAGCCCCTCAAGACTACACCTTC. Encoded protein: CASSPTAPQDYTF.

The rearrangement links TRBV6-6 to TRBJ2-5; 7 nucleotides match TRBD1. Per germline, CDR1 MNHNY and CDR2 SVGAGI (reference sequence). This CDR3 comprises 14 residues. Germline trimming cut 1 base from V and 3 bases from J; bases unmatched to any gene: 2. In DNA form, the CDR3 reads TGTGCCAGCAGTTACTGGCAGGGGGAAGAGACCCAGTACTTC. Protein: CASSYWQGEETQYF.

V and J are TRBV13 and TRBJ2-7, with 13 bases matching TRBD2. CDR1 PRHDT and CDR2 FYEKMQ come from the germline V gene (reference sequence). The CDR3 length is 16 residues. J was trimmed by 6 bases and V by 4 bases; bases with no gene match: 9. CDR3 sequence reads: CASSSRLAGGKAEQYF. The CDR3 DNA reads TGTGCCAGCAGCTCCCGACTAGCGGGAGGAAAGGCCGAGCAGTACTTC.

The rearrangement uses TRBV11-2 and TRBJ1-2; 7 bases are shared with TRBD1. Germline-derived CDR1 and CDR2 are SGHAT and FQNNGV. This CDR3 contains 15 residues. After removal of 4 bases from V and 4 bases from J, the junction contained 9 bases not matched to a gene. For the CDR3, the DNA is TGTGCCAGCAGCTCCGCCGGGACAGAGAGCTATGGCTACACCTTC. Translating it yields CASSSAGTESYGYTF.

Concerning this clone: This CDR3 is also generated by other DNA sequences in the sample. The genes are TRBV11-3 and TRBJ2-7; TRBD2 is a possible D gene (5 bases). Looked up from germline, CDR1 is SGHNT and CDR2 is YENEEA. The CDR3 runs 18 residues. V shed 1 base and J shed 0 bases, with 19 bases lying between them. The CDR3 region is CASSLASLPRRNSYEQYF. The CDR3 bases are TGTGCCAGCAGCTTAGCTAGTCTCCCCAGGAGGAACTCCTACGAGCAGTACTTC. The complete variable domain, with remaining parts taken from reference TRBV11-3 and TRBJ2-7, reads EAGVVQSPRYKIIEKKQPVAFWCNPISGHNTLYWYLQNLGQGPELLIRYENEEAVDDSQLPKDRFSAERLKGVDSTLKIQPAELGDSAVYLCASSLASLPRRNSYEQYFGPGTRLTVT.